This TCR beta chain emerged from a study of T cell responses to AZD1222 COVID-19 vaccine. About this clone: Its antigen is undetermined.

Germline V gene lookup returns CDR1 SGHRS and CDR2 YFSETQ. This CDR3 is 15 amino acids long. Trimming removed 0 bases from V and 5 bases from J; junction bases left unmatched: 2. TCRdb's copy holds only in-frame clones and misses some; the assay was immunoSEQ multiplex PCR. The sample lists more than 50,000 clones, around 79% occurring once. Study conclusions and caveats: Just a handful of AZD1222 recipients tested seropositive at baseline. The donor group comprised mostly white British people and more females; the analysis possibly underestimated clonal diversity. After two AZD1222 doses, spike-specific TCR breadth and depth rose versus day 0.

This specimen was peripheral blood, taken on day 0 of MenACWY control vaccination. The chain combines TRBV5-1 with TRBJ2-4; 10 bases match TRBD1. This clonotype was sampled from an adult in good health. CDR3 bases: TGCGCCAGCAGCTTGGGAGGGACAGGGGAAAACATTCAGTACTTC. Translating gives CASSLGGTGENIQYF.